The clone carrying this TCR beta chain was seen ten or more times. Per the germline V gene, CDR1 is LNHNV and CDR2 is YYDKDF (reference sequence). The CDR3 loop spans 14 amino acids. Trimming removed 0 bases from V and 7 bases from J, with 12 bases in between. The entry originates in a study of molecular identifiers for immune sequencing clone quantification. Via MiXCR, TCRdb re-called the PCR reads, giving one row per CDR3 protein. The sample holds some 320,000 distinct CDR3 sequences; roughly 24% are singletons and the top ten take approximately 0.74%. Sequencing was carried out using naive CD8+ T cells from blood, with Jurkat cell RNA spiked in. This sample's subset: FACS-sorted CD8+CD4-CCR7+CD45RA+ naive T cells. The sequence was obtained from a human donor in good health. Some libraries in this study had Jurkat cell RNA spiked in. The gene calls are TRBV15 and TRBJ1-1, with a weak D call TRBD1 (6 bases). CDR3 region: CATSREWGQNEAFF. In nucleotides, the CDR3 is TGTGCCACCAGCAGAGAATGGGGGCAGAATGAAGCTTTCTTT.